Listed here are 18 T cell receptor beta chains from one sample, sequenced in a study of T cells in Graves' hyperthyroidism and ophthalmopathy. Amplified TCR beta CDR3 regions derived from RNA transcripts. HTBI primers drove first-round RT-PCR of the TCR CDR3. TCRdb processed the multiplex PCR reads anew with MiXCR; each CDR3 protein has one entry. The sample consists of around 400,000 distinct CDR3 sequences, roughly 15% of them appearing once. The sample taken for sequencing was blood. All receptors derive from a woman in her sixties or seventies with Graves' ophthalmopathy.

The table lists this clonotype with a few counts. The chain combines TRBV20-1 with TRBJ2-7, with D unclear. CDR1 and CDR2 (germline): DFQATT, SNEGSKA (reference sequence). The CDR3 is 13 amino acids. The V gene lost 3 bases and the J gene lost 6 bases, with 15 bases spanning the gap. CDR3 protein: CSARAQLSVEQYF. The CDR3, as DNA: TGCAGTGCTAGGGCCCAGTTAAGCGTCGAGCAGTACTTC.

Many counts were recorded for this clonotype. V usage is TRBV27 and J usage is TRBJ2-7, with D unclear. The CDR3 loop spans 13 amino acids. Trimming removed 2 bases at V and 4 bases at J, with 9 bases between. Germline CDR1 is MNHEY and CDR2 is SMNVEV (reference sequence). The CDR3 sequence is CASSLAGRYEQYF. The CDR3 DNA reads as TGTGCCAGCAGTTTAGCCGGACGGTACGAGCAGTACTTC.

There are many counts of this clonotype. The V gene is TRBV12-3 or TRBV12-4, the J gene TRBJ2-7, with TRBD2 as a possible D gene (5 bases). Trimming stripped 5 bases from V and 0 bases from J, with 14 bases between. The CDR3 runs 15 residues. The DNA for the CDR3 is TGTGCCAGCAGTATCGGACTCATTAGCTCCTACGAGCAGTACTTC. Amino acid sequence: CASSIGLISSYEQYF.

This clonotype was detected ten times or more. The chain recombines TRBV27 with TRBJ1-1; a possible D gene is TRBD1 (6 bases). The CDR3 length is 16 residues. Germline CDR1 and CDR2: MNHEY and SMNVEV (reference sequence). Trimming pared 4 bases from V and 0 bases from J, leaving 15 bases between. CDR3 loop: CASSSAGVPMNTEAFF. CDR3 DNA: TGTGCCAGCAGTTCCGCAGGGGTACCCATGAACACTGAAGCTTTCTTT.

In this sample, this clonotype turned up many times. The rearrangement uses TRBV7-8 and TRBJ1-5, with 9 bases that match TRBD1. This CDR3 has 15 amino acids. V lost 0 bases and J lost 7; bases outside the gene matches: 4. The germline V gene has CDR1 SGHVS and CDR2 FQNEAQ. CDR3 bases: TGTGCCAGCAGCTTAGCAACAGGGGGCCGGCAGCCCCAGCATTTT. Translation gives CASSLATGGRQPQHF.

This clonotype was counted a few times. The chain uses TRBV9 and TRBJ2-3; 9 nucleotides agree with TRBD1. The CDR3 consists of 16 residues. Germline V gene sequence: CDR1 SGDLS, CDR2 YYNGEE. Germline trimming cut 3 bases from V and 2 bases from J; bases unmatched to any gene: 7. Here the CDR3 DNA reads TGTGCCAGCAGCGGGGGCGGACAGGGGTACACAGATACGCAGTATTTT. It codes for CASSGGGQGYTDTQYF. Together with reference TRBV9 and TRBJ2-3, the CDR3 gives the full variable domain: DSGVTQTPKHLITATGQRVTLRCSPRSGDLSVYWYQQSLDQGLQFLIQYYNGEERAKGNILERFSAQQFPDLHSELNLSSLELGDSALYFCASSGGGQGYTDTQYFGPGTRLTVL.

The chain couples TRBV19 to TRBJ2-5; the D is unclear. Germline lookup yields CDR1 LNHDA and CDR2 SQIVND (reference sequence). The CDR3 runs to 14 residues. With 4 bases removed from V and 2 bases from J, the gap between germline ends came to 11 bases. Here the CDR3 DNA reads TGTGCCAGTAGTAGTGCGAGCCCACAAGAGACCCAGTACTTC. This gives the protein CASSSASPQETQYF.

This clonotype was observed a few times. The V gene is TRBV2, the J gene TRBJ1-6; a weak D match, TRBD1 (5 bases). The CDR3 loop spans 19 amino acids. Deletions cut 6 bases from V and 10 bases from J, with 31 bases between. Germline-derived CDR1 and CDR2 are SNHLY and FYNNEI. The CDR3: CASSYRSGHSSVSNSPLHF. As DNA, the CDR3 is TGTGCCAGCAGCTACAGGTCAGGACATTCTAGCGTCTCCAACTCACCCCTCCACTTT.

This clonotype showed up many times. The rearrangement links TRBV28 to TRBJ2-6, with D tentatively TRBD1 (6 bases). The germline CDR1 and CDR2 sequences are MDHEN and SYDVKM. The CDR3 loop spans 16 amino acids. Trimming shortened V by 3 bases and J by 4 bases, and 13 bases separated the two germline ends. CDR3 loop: CASSLYTGTGANVLTF. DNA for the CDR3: TGTGCCAGCAGTTTGTATACCGGGACAGGGGCCAACGTCCTGACTTTC.

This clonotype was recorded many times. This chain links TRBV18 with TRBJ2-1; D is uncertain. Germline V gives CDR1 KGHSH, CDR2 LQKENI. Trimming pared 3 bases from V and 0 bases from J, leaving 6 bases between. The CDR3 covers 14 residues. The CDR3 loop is CASSPTASYNEQFF. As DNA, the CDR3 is TGTGCCAGCTCACCGACGGCCTCCTACAATGAGCAGTTCTTC. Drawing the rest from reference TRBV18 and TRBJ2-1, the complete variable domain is NAGVMQNPRHLVRRRGQEARLRCSPMKGHSHVYWYRQLPEEGLKFMVYLQKENIIDESGMPKERFSAEFPKEGPSILRIQQVVRGDSAAYFCASSPTASYNEQFFGPGTRLTVL.

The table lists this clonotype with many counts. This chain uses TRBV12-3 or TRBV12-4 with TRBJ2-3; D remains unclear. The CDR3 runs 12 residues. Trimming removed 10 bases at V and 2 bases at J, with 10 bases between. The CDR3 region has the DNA TGTGCCACGGGTCAGTACACAGATACGCAGTATTTT. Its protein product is CATGQYTDTQYF.

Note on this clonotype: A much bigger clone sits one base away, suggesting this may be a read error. CDR3 region: CAWRSLAGGSYNEQLF. The CDR3 DNA follows: TGTGCCTGGAGGTCACTAGCGGGAGGCTCCTACAATGAGCAGCTCTTC. This chain joins TRBV30 and TRBJ2-1, with TRBD2 matching over 12 bases. The CDR3 runs 16 residues. Germline CDR1 is GTSNPN and CDR2 is SVGIG (reference sequence). Based on the CDR3 plus reference TRBV30 and TRBJ2-1, the full variable domain is SQTIHQWPATLVQPVGSPLSLECTVEGTSNPNLYWYRQAAGRGLQLLFYSVGIGQISSEVPQNLSASRPQDRQFILSSKKLLLSDSGFYLCAWRSLAGGSYNEQLFGPGTRLTVL.

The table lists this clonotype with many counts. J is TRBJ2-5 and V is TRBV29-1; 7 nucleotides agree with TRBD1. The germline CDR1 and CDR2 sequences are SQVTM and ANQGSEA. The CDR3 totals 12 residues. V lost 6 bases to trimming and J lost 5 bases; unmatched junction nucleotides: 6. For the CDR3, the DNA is TGCAGCGTCCGACAGGGTATGGAGACCCAGTACTTC. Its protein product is CSVRQGMETQYF.

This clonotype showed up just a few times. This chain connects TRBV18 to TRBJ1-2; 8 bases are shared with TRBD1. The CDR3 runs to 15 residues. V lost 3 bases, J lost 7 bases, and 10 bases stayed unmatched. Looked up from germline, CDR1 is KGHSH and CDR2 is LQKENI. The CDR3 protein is CASSPGTGPLLGYTF. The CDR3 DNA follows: TGTGCCAGCTCACCCGGGACAGGCCCTTTACTTGGCTACACCTTC. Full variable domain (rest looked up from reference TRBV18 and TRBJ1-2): NAGVMQNPRHLVRRRGQEARLRCSPMKGHSHVYWYRQLPEEGLKFMVYLQKENIIDESGMPKERFSAEFPKEGPSILRIQQVVRGDSAAYFCASSPGTGPLLGYTFGSGTRLTVV.

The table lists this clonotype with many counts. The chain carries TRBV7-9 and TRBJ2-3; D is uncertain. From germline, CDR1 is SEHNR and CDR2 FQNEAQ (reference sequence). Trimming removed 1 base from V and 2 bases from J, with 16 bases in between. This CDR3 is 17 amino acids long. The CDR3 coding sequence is TGTGCCAGCAGCTTAGTTAGGTCGACCGGATACACAGATACGCAGTATTTT. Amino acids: CASSLVRSTGYTDTQYF.

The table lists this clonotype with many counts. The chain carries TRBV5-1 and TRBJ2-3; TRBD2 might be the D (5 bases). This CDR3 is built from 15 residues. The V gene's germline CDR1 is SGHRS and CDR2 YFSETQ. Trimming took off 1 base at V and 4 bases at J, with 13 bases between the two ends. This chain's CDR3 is CASSLTGVDSDTQYF. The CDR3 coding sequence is TGCGCCAGCAGCTTGACCGGGGTAGACTCAGATACGCAGTATTTT.

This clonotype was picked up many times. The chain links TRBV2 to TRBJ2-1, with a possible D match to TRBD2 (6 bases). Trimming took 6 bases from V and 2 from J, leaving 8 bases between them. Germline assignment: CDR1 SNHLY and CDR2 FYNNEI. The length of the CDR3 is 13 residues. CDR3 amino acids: CASRGGTYNEQFF. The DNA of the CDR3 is TGTGCCAGCAGGGGGGGAACCTACAATGAGCAGTTCTTC.

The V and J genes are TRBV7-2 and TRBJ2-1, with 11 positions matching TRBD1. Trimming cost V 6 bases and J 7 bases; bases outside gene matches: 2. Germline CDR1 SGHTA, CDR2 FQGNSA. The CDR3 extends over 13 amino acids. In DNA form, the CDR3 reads TGTGCCAGCAGGGACAGGGGGCAAAATGAGCAGTTCTTC. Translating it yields CASRDRGQNEQFF.